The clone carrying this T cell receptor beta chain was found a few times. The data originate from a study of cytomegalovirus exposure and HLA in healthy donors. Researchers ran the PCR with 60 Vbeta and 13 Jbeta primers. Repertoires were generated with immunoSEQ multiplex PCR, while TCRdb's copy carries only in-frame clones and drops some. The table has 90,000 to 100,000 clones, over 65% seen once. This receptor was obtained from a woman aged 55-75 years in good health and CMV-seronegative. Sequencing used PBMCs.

The CDR3 spells CASSPDSPNEKLFF. The CDR3 bases are TGTGCCAGCAGTCCAGACAGCCCTAATGAAAAACTGTTTTTT. The V call is TRBV27, the J call TRBJ1-4; D is perhaps TRBD1 (5 bases). Germline values: CDR1 MNHEY, CDR2 SMNVEV (reference sequence). The V gene lost 5 bases and the J gene lost 3 bases, with 10 bases spanning the gap. The CDR3 covers 14 residues.